The subject of this entry is one TCR beta chain. Measured with immunoSEQ multiplex PCR; TCRdb has only the in-frame clones, and not every one. The sample includes approximately 110,000 clones, approximately 84% of them seen just once. Germline loops: CDR1 LGHNA, CDR2 YSLEER. J gave up 0 bases and V 6 bases, and 3 bases lay outside the gene matches. The CDR3 runs 16 residues. This sample is part of a study of blood T cell repertoires in COVID-19. This TCR was sampled from a human donor in a cohort sampled during active COVID-19. The rearrangement uses TRBV4-3 and TRBJ2-6; 9 positions match TRBD1. The sequencing input was peripheral blood. The CDR3 here is CASSLTGGSGANVLTF. The CDR3 DNA reads as TGCGCCAGCAGTCTGACAGGGGGCTCTGGGGCCAACGTCCTGACTTTC.